What follows is one TCR beta chain and its context. The germline gives CDR1 KGHSH, CDR2 LQKENI. Trimming cost V 4 bases and J 0 bases, with 21 bases left between them. This CDR3 is 18 amino acids long. This sample stems from a study of human T cells and chemical hapten exposure. Stated time point: patch test 2, 6 weeks after DPC sensitization. The sample's treatment: therapeutic diphenylcyclopropenone sensitization with weekly scalp DPC. In the authors' methods: Sampled TCR counts reached a median of around 100,000 per sample, with values ranging from 23,224 to 690,600. TCRdb passed the RACE reads through MiXCR, listing each CDR3 protein once. The V and J calls and clone size come from TCRdb's table, not from the authors' own analysis. Counted here are some 54,000 distinct CDR3 sequences, over 9.5% occurring once; the ten biggest clones make up 1.5% to 2%.

This sample comprised whole blood, obtained in connection with sensitization to the hapten diphenylcyclopropenone (DPC). The clonotype originates from a woman aged 50 to 65 with alopecia areata. Some clones in this sample may be carry-over from other donors' samples. V usage is TRBV18 and J usage is TRBJ1-2; TRBD1 might be the D (5 bases). The CDR3 spells CASSHSGTTIRTNYGYTF. CDR3 coding DNA: TGTGCCAGCTCACACTCAGGGACTACGATAAGGACTAACTATGGCTACACCTTC.